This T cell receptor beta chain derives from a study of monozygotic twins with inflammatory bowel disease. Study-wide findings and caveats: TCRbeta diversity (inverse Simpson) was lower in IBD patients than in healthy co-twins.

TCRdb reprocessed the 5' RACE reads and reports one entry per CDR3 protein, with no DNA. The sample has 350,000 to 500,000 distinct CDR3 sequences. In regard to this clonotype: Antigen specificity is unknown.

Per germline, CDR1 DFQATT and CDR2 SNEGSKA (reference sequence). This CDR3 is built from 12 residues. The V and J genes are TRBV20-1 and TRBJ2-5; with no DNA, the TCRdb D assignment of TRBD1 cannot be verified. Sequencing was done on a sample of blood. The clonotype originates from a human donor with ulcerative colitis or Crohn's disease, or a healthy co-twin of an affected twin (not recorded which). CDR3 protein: CSASPGQETQYF.